This TCR beta chain was sequenced in a study of T cell changes during pregnancy in multiple sclerosis. Trimming stripped 0 bases from V and 5 bases from J, with 9 bases between. Germline V gene lookup returns CDR1 SGHAT and CDR2 FQNNGV. This CDR3 is 14 amino acids long. Clones were read by immunoSEQ multiplex PCR, and TCRdb kept only the in-frame ones, dropping some. The sample consists of approximately 50,000 clones, 92% of them appearing once. This chain uses TRBV11-2 with TRBJ2-3; D call uncertain. The origin of this receptor is a female donor with multiple sclerosis, enrolled in a pregnancy study. This material consisted of CD4+ T cells from peripheral blood mononuclear cells, taken after pregnancy. CDR3 nucleotides: TGTGCCAGCAGCTTAGACCAGTTTGTAGATACGCAGTATTTT. This translates into CASSLDQFVDTQYF.